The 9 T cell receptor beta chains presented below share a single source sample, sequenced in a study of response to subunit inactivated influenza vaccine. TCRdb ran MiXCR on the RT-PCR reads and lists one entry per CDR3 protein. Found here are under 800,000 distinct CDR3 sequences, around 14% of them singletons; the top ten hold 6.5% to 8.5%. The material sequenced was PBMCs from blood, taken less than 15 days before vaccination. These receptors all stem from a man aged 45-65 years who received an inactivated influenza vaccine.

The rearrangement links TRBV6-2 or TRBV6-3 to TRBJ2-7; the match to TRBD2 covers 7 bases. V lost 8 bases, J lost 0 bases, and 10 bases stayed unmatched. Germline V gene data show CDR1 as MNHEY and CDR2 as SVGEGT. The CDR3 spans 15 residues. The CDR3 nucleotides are TGTGCCAGCCAGACTCAGCGGGACGGCTCCTACGAGCAGTACTTC. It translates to CASQTQRDGSYEQYF.

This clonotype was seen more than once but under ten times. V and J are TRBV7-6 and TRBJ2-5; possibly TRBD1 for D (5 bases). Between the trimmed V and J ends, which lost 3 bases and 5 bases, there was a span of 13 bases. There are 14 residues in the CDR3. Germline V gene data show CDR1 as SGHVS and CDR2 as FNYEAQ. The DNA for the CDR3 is TGTGCCAGCAGCTTCAGGGCGGAAGTCGAGACCCAGTACTTC. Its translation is CASSFRAEVETQYF. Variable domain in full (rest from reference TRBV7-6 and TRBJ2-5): GAGVSQSPRYKVTKRGQDVALRCDPISGHVSLYWYRQALGQGPEFLTYFNYEAQQDKSGLPNDRFSAERPEGSISTLTIQRTEQRDSAMYRCASSFRAEVETQYFGPGTRLLVL.

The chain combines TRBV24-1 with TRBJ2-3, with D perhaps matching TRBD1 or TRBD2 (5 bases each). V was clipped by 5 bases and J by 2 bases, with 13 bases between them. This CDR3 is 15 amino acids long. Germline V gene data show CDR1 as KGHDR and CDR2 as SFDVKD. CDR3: CATSAPWGNTDTQYF. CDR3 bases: TGTGCCACCAGTGCCCCGTGGGGGAACACAGATACGCAGTATTTT.

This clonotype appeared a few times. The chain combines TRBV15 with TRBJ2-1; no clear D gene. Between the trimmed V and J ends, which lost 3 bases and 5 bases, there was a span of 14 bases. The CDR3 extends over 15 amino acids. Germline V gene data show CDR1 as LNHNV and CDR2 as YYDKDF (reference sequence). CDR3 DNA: TGTGCCACCAGCAGCCCCCGACCTAGGAACAATGAGCAGTTCTTC. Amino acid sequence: CATSSPRPRNNEQFF.

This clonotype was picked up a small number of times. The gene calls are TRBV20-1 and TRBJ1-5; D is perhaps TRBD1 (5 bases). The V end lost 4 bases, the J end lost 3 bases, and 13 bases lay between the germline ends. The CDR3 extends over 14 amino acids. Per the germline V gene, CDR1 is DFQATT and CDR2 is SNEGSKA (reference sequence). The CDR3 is CSAKAWDLNQPQHF. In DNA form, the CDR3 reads TGCAGTGCTAAGGCCTGGGACCTCAATCAGCCCCAGCATTTT.

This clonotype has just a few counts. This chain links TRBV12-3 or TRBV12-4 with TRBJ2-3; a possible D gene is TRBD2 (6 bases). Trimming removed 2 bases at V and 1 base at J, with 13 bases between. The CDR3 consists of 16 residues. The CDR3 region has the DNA TGTGCCAGCAGTTTAATCGCGGCTAGCGGCACAGATACGCAGTATTTT. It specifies CASSLIAASGTDTQYF.

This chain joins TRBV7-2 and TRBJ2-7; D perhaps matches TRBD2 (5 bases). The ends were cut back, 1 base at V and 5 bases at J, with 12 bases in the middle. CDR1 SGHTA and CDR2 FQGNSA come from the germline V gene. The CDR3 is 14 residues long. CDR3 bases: TGTGCCAGCAGCTTAGATAGGTCTAGCCACGAGCAGTACTTC. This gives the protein CASSLDRSSHEQYF.

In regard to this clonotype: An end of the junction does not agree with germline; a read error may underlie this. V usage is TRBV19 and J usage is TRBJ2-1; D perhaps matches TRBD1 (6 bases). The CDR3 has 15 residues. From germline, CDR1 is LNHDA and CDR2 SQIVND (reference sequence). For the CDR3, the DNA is TGTGCCAGTACCCCAGGGGCGGTCTTTAACAATGAGCAGCTCTTC. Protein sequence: CASTPGAVFNNEQLF.

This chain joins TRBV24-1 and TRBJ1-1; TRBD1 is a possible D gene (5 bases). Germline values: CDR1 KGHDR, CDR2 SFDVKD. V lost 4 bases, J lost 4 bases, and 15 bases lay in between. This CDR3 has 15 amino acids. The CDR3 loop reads CATSDSRGLGTEAFF. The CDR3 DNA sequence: TGTGCCACCAGTGACAGCCGGGGCCTCGGCACTGAAGCTTTCTTT.